The 10 T cell receptor beta chains reported below all come from one sample, sequenced in a study of T cell repertoires in cytomegalovirus infection. TCRdb called the reads again in MiXCR, with one record for every CDR3 protein. The table lists 44,000 or so distinct CDR3 sequences, 20% to 25% of them singletons. These TCRs' antigens remain unknown. This sample comprised CD8+ T cells from cultured PBMCs, obtained from culture after CMV antigen stimulation. These receptors originate from a human donor in good health (CMV status not recorded). Some clones in this sample may be carry-over from other donors' samples.

A word on this clonotype: It may be a read error: a sequence one base away is much more abundant. CDR3 region: CASSYFSVEDIQYF. As DNA, the CDR3 is TGTGCCAGCAGTTACTTTAGCGTGGAGGACATTCAGTACTTC. This sequence joins TRBV6-2 or TRBV6-3 and TRBJ2-4; possibly TRBD2 for D (5 bases). CDR1 and CDR2 from the germline V gene are MNHEY and SVGEGT. The CDR3 runs 14 residues. Trimming stripped 1 base from V and 8 bases from J, with 12 bases between.

This clonotype was detected only a few times. V gene TRBV28 combines with J gene TRBJ2-7, with D perhaps matching TRBD2 (5 bases). Germline V gene sequence: CDR1 MDHEN, CDR2 SYDVKM. With 4 bases removed from V and 0 bases from J, the gap between germline ends came to 16 bases. This CDR3 contains 16 residues. The CDR3 loop reads CASSYRTTGSSYEQYF. In nucleotides, the CDR3 is TGTGCCAGCAGTTACCGAACAACGGGATCCTCCTACGAGCAGTACTTC.

This clonotype has just a few counts. V usage is TRBV7-2 and J usage is TRBJ2-3, with unresolved D. V was shortened by 6 bases and J by 0 bases, with 13 bases between the two germline ends. The CDR3 contains 15 residues. Germline assignment: CDR1 SGHTA and CDR2 FQGNSA. CDR3 sequence (DNA): TGTGCCAGCAGGCCTATGTTGGCTAGCACAGATACGCAGTATTTT. It translates to CASRPMLASTDTQYF.

V usage is TRBV7-6 and J usage is TRBJ2-7; maybe TRBD2 (7 bases). V was shortened by 5 bases and J by 3 bases, with 17 bases between the two germline ends. This CDR3 contains 15 residues. Germline V CDR1 and CDR2: SGHVS, FNYEAQ. This CDR3 is CASSPGRGGNYEQYF. The CDR3 bases are TGTGCCAGCAGCCCAGGGAGGGGGGGGAACTACGAGCAGTACTTC.

This clonotype was detected only a few times. The V and J genes are TRBV7-9 and TRBJ2-5; maybe TRBD1 (6 bases). CDR1 SEHNR and CDR2 FQNEAQ come from the germline V gene (reference sequence). The CDR3 runs 15 residues. The V and J ends lost 3 bases and 4 bases respectively, with 15 bases between them. In nucleotides, the CDR3 is TGTGCCAGCAGCTTCCCCGACAGGTCGGGAGAGACCCAGTACTTC. It specifies CASSFPDRSGETQYF.

This clonotype was seen many times. The chain has TRBV7-2 and TRBJ1-2, with D uncertain. The CDR3 spans 16 residues. CDR1 and CDR2 from the germline V gene are SGHTA and FQGNSA. Trimming took off 5 bases at V and 6 bases at J, with 22 bases between the two ends. The CDR3 loop is CASSHPHEPRINGYTF. In DNA, the CDR3 is TGTGCCAGCAGCCACCCACATGAACCCCGAATTAATGGCTACACCTTC.

This clonotype was observed a few times. This chain links TRBV6-1 with TRBJ2-7; D is tentatively TRBD1 or TRBD2 (5 bases each). The ends were cut back, 6 bases at V and 5 bases at J, with 11 bases in the middle. Germline values: CDR1 MNHNS, CDR2 SASEGT. The CDR3 has 12 amino acids. CDR3: CASSRDAHEQYF. CDR3 bases: TGTGCCAGCAGCCGGGACGCCCACGAGCAGTACTTC.

This clonotype came up a few times. The chain has TRBV10-3 and TRBJ2-7, with 7 bases aligning to TRBD1. V lost 5 bases, J lost 0 bases, and 10 bases stayed unmatched. CDR1 and CDR2 from the germline V gene are ENHRY and SYGVKD. The CDR3 totals 16 residues. As DNA, the CDR3 is TGTGCCATCAGTCCGGGACAGCGTTATAGCTCCTACGAGCAGTACTTC. As protein: CAISPGQRYSSYEQYF.

The rearrangement joins TRBV7-9 to TRBJ2-2; TRBD2 agrees at 9 bases. V lost 3 bases to trimming and J lost 6 bases; unmatched junction nucleotides: 8. The V gene's germline CDR1 is SEHNR and CDR2 FQNEAQ (reference sequence). This CDR3 contains 16 residues. The CDR3 DNA reads as TGTGCCAGCAGCTTGATTGCGGGAGGGCCCCCCGGGGAGCTGTTTTTT. Amino acids: CASSLIAGGPPGELFF.

The chain uses TRBV4-2 and TRBJ1-1; D unclear. CDR1 and CDR2 (germline): LGHNA, YNFKEQ. Trimming removed 7 bases at V and 6 bases at J, with 21 bases between. The CDR3 length is 15 residues. CDR3: CASTDSLEGRSEAFF. For the CDR3, the DNA is TGTGCCAGCACCGATAGCTTGGAGGGAAGGTCTGAAGCTTTCTTT.